This T cell receptor beta chain was captured by sequencing in a study of T cell clonotyping in hematopoietic cell transplantation. Whole-study results and caveats: Cells were unsorted, so CD4 and CD8 contributions were not separated. Few recipient clonotypes overlapped donors; over 97% were de novo at given depth. After transplant, recipient diversity fell while pathologically expanded clonotypes grew through day 180.

The CDR3 length is 15 residues. Germline lookup yields CDR1 SGHAT and CDR2 FQNNGV. The V end lost 0 bases, the J end lost 3 bases, and 9 bases lay between the germline ends. Only in-frame clones appear in the TCRdb table, and some are missing; sequencing was by immunoSEQ multiplex PCR. Of some 14,000 clones listed, approximately 95% are singletons. Recipient blood drawn about 28 days pretransplant and days 30, 100, 180 after. As to this clone: No antigen is known for it.

The starting material was PBMCs, obtained 30 days after allogeneic stem cell transplant. This rearrangement joins TRBV11-2 to TRBJ2-1; D remains ambiguous. This receptor was identified in a male patient in his sixties who had an allogeneic stem cell transplant from an unrelated donor, so the T cells may come from the graft donor. Some clones in this sample may be carry-over from other donors' samples. The CDR3 spells CASSLDTAYYNEQFF. The CDR3 coding sequence is TGTGCCAGCAGCTTAGATACGGCTTACTACAATGAGCAGTTCTTC.